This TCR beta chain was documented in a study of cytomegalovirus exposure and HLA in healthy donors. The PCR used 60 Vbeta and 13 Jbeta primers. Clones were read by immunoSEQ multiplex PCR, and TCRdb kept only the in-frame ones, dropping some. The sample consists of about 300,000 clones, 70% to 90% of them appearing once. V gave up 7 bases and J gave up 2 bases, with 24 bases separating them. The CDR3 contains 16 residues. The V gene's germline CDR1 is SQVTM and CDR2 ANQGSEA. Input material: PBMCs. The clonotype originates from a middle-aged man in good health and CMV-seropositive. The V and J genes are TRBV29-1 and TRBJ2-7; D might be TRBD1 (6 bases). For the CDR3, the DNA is TGCAGCGCTCTTAAAGGCACCGGGACACTCGCCTACGAGCAGTACTTC. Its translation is CSALKGTGTLAYEQYF.